The present T cell receptor (beta chain) was sequenced within a study of beta chain features in type 1 diabetes. Study results and limitations: VDJ junctions sequenced from type 1 diabetes patients showed fewer insertions and more deletions.

Reverse transcription of all isolated RNA meant that expressed TCRB transcripts were sequenced. Sequencing was performed with immunoSEQ multiplex PCR; in TCRdb, only in-frame clones are kept and a portion is missing. Of about 620,000 clones listed, around 15% are singletons. Stem cell-like memory, regulatory, central memory and naive CD4+ cells were sorted via CD45RO/CCR7/CD25/CD127/CD95/CD27. V was trimmed by 4 bases and J by 3 bases, leaving 6 bases between them. The CDR3 contains 12 residues. Germline CDR1 is MGHDK and CDR2 is SYGVNS. Concerning this clone: As yet, its antigen is unknown.

The TCR sequence derives from a man between 18 and 35 years old in good health. Sequenced input: naive CD4+ T cells from blood. The genes are TRBV25-1 and TRBJ2-5; D ambiguous. CDR3 amino acids: CASSGPEETQYF. The CDR3 DNA sequence: TGTGCCAGCAGTGGGCCGGAAGAGACCCAGTACTTC.